This TCR beta chain was captured in a study of blood T cell repertoires in COVID-19. Looking at the study overall: From the United States, Italy and Spain came samples of acute and convalescent COVID-19. From T cells, B-cell-depleted T cells, or PBMCs came the material, which was cDNA or gDNA.

The CDR3 covers 13 residues. The trim removed 5 bases at V and 5 bases at J, leaving 5 bases unmatched. Germline V gene data show CDR1 as GTSNPN and CDR2 as SVGIG (reference sequence). Seattle researchers signed up patients amid active infection and tracked them longitudinally. Original handling: It was from reference gene primer amplification that nucleated cell counts were estimated. Sequencing was performed with immunoSEQ multiplex PCR; in TCRdb, only in-frame clones are kept and a portion is missing. Clone size and V and J calls were adopted from that table, with D and trimming inferred from the DNA. The table records approximately 60,000 clones, over 65% of them present only once.

The sequencing sample was made of peripheral blood. The chain employs TRBV30 and TRBJ1-1, with 10 nucleotides matching TRBD1. This sequence originates from a man between 60 and 70 years old with COVID-19, enrolled during active disease. The CDR3 region has the DNA TGTGCCTGGGGACAGGGGGTTAGGACTGAAGCTTTCTTT. Its protein is CAWGQGVRTEAFF.